The 18 T cell receptor beta chains below come from one sample, sequenced in a study of neurological immune-mediated disorders. TCRdb processed the 5' RACE reads anew with MiXCR; each CDR3 protein has one entry. The table has tens of thousands of distinct CDR3 sequences, 4% seen once. Sequencing was carried out using CD4+ T cells from blood. These receptors were obtained from a woman in her thirties or forties with multiple sclerosis.

CDR3 residues: CARGGGFDTQYF. Here the CDR3 DNA reads TGTGCCAGAGGAGGGGGCTTCGATACGCAGTATTTT. The chain has TRBV2 and TRBJ2-3, with D possibly matching TRBD1 (7 bases). This CDR3 comprises 12 residues. Germline V lookup: CDR1 SNHLY, CDR2 FYNNEI. With 9 bases removed from V and 6 bases from J, the gap between germline ends came to 13 bases.

This clonotype came up many times. Given a much more abundant clone one base away, this may be a read error. J is TRBJ1-5 and V is TRBV12-3 or TRBV12-4; D is uncertain. The CDR3 loop spans 13 amino acids. The V and J ends lost 3 bases and 4 bases respectively, with 7 bases between them. CDR3 nucleotides: TGTGCCAGCAGTTTTAGGGAGAATCAGCCCCAGCATTTT. Its protein is CASSFRENQPQHF.

This clonotype was picked up many times. The chain uses TRBV18 and TRBJ2-2; TRBD1 or TRBD2 may be the D gene (5 bases each). The germline V and J ends were trimmed by 4 bases and 2 bases, with 14 bases remaining between them. CDR1 KGHSH and CDR2 LQKENI come from the germline V gene. This CDR3 is built from 16 residues. The CDR3 coding sequence is TGTGCCAGCTCACTTCCGGGACGTACAAACACCGGGGAGCTGTTTTTT. Residues: CASSLPGRTNTGELFF.

This clonotype was picked up many times. This chain connects TRBV5-1 to TRBJ2-3; 7 bases match TRBD1. The CDR3 sequence is 15 residues long. Unmatched junction bases numbered 6, after V lost 4 bases and J lost 1 base. Germline V gene data show CDR1 as SGHRS and CDR2 as YFSETQ. The CDR3 DNA reads TGCGCCAGCAGCCGATCGGGACAGCGCACAGATACGCAGTATTTT. Translating gives CASSRSGQRTDTQYF.

Many counts were recorded for this clonotype. The chain combines TRBV5-5 with TRBJ2-3; 8 bases map to TRBD2. After removal of 1 base from V and 6 bases from J, the junction contained 4 bases not matched to a gene. The CDR3 is 14 amino acids. In germline, CDR1 is SGHKS, CDR2 YYEKEE (reference sequence). CDR3 coding DNA: TGTGCCAGCAGCTTGCTCGGGGGGGCGGATACGCAGTATTTT. Its translation: CASSLLGGADTQYF.

This clonotype showed up many times. The V gene is TRBV5-1, the J gene TRBJ2-3; D is perhaps TRBD2 (5 bases). Germline CDR1 and CDR2: SGHRS and YFSETQ. The CDR3 has 13 amino acids. Trimming removed 2 bases at V and 6 bases at J, with 10 bases between. The CDR3, as DNA: TGCGCCAGCAGCTTCTCCGGAGGCGATACGCAGTATTTT. This translates into CASSFSGGDTQYF.

This clonotype was recorded many times. The J gene is TRBJ1-2, the V gene TRBV18; TRBD1 is a possible D gene (5 bases). The CDR3 has 14 residues. V was shortened by 0 bases and J by 7 bases, with 12 bases between the two germline ends. In germline, CDR1 is KGHSH, CDR2 LQKENI. CDR3 sequence reads: CASSPPARVGGYTF. CDR3 nucleotides: TGTGCCAGCTCACCACCGGCCAGGGTGGGTGGCTACACCTTC.

This clonotype was recorded at least ten times. V and J are TRBV24-1 and TRBJ2-3; D is perhaps TRBD1 or TRBD2 (6 bases each). Trimming stripped 7 bases from V and 5 bases from J, with 9 bases between. Germline-derived CDR1 and CDR2 are KGHDR and SFDVKD. The CDR3 spans 12 residues. The CDR3 coding sequence is TGTGCCACCAGGAGGGGGGAAGATACGCAGTATTTT. It specifies CATRRGEDTQYF.

The chain links TRBV5-1 to TRBJ2-1; possibly TRBD2 for D (6 bases). With 4 bases removed from V and 4 bases from J, the gap between germline ends came to 21 bases. The CDR3 extends over 17 amino acids. Germline CDR1 SGHRS, CDR2 YFSETQ. The CDR3 protein is CASSPFGGNGAYNEQFF. CDR3 bases: TGCGCCAGCAGCCCGTTCGGCGGGAACGGGGCTTACAATGAGCAGTTCTTC.

This clonotype has ten or more counts. V gene TRBV4-1 combines with J gene TRBJ2-7; possible D gene TRBD1, 7 bases. Per germline, CDR1 MGHRA and CDR2 YSYEKL. V lost 4 bases to trimming and J lost 3 bases, with 16 bases between them. The CDR3 runs 15 residues. The CDR3 DNA is TGCGCCAGCAGCCCCGATGGAGGGACAGTCTACGAGCAGTACTTC. Its translation is CASSPDGGTVYEQYF.

This clonotype has at least ten counts. The rearrangement links TRBV20-1 to TRBJ1-1, with a possible D match to TRBD1 (6 bases). Germline lookup yields CDR1 DFQATT and CDR2 SNEGSKA (reference sequence). The V end was cut by 3 bases, the J end by 4 bases, with 21 bases between. CDR3 length: 16 residues. This CDR3 reads CSASGPGATRGTEAFF. The CDR3 DNA follows: TGCAGTGCTAGCGGCCCGGGGGCGACTCGAGGCACTGAAGCTTTCTTT.

There are many counts of this clonotype. V usage is TRBV20-1 and J usage is TRBJ1-2; no definite D call. Germline loops: CDR1 DFQATT, CDR2 SNEGSKA (reference sequence). This CDR3 comprises 14 residues. DNA for the CDR3: TGCAGACCTACGAACCCGGGGATAGACTATGGCTACACCTTC. Translation gives CRPTNPGIDYGYTF.

This chain joins TRBV6-5 and TRBJ2-1; D not resolved. Per the germline V gene, CDR1 is MNHEY and CDR2 is SVGAGI. The CDR3 is 15 residues long. The V gene lost 4 bases and the J gene lost 2 bases, with 12 bases spanning the gap. Here the CDR3 reads CASSLTHGTYNEQFF. CDR3 coding DNA: TGTGCCAGCAGTTTGACACATGGTACCTACAATGAGCAGTTCTTC.

This clonotype has ten or more counts. The chain has TRBV20-1 and TRBJ2-2, with a possible D match to TRBD1 (6 bases). The CDR3 has 15 residues. V lost 0 bases and J lost 5, with 13 bases in between. The germline V gene encodes CDR1 DFQATT and CDR2 SNEGSKA (reference sequence). CDR3 nucleotides: TGCAGTGCTAGAGATCCCAGGGGAAGGACCGGGGAGCTGTTTTTT. It translates to CSARDPRGRTGELFF.

This clonotype was counted many times. V gene TRBV12-3 or TRBV12-4 combines with J gene TRBJ1-4; maybe TRBD1 (6 bases). Between the trimmed V and J ends, which lost 2 bases and 5 bases, there was a span of 12 bases. The length of the CDR3 is 15 residues. This CDR3 reads CASSLNPGQNEKLFF. The CDR3 nucleotides are TGTGCCAGCAGTTTAAACCCAGGACAGAATGAAAAACTGTTTTTT.

This clonotype showed up many times. The V gene is TRBV5-1, the J gene TRBJ1-3; D is uncertain. This CDR3 has 17 residues. CDR1 is SGHRS, CDR2 YFSETQ, per germline. Between the trimmed V and J ends, which lost 2 bases and 0 bases, there was a span of 15 bases. The CDR3 protein is CASSFDGFTSSGNTIYF. The CDR3 DNA is TGCGCCAGCAGCTTCGACGGCTTCACCTCCTCTGGAAACACCATATATTTT. The entire variable domain, with the rest obtained from reference TRBV5-1 and TRBJ1-3, is as follows: KAGVTQTPRYLIKTRGQQVTLSCSPISGHRSVSWYQQTPGQGLQFLFEYFSETQRNKGNFPGRFSGRQFSNSRSEMNVSTLELGDSALYLCASSFDGFTSSGNTIYFGEGSWLTVV.

Ten or more counts support this clonotype. This rearrangement joins TRBV10-3 to TRBJ1-5, with a tentative D call TRBD1 (6 bases). The CDR3 runs 15 residues. The germline V gene encodes CDR1 ENHRY and CDR2 SYGVKD. Trimming shortened V by 2 bases and J by 1 base, and 9 bases separated the two germline ends. The CDR3 DNA sequence: TGTGCCATCAGTGAGGTGGGACAAAGCAATCAGCCCCAGCATTTT. Its protein product is CAISEVGQSNQPQHF.

This clonotype was seen at least ten times. The genes are TRBV6-5 and TRBJ2-3; 10 nucleotides agree with TRBD1. The V segment lost 5 bases and the J segment 3 bases; nucleotides outside the gene matches: 11. The germline gives CDR1 MNHEY, CDR2 SVGAGI. This CDR3 has 17 amino acids. This chain's CDR3 is CASSRDRGPIWTDTQYF. In DNA form, the CDR3 reads TGTGCCAGCAGTAGGGACAGGGGCCCGATTTGGACAGATACGCAGTATTTT.